This note documents a single T cell receptor beta chain sequence. Antigen specificity is unknown. Between the trimmed V and J ends, which lost 0 bases and 4 bases, there was a span of 17 bases. Germline loops: CDR1 SGHRS, CDR2 YFSETQ. This CDR3 comprises 16 residues. Naive CD4+ cells were CD45RA-selected; the remaining cells were memory. This table comes from immunoSEQ multiplex PCR, and its TCRdb copy is limited to in-frame clones, with some not included. The sample carries about 2.3 million clones, 85% to 95% recorded once. The sample is drawn from a study of shared clonotypes between healthy human individuals. Points from the study as a whole: Enrolling few donors narrowed the genetic and exposure-history diversity that was represented.

The chain uses TRBV5-1 and TRBJ2-7; weak D call: TRBD2 (6 bases). The clonotype originates from a man between 18 and 35 years old in good health. Some clones in this sample may be carry-over from other donors' samples. The specimen was naive CD4+ T cells from PBMCs. The subset is: CD45RA+ positively selected. As DNA, the CDR3 is TGCGCCAGCAGCTTGGGGCCCGCGGGAAGTGTGTACGAGCAGTACTTC. As protein: CASSLGPAGSVYEQYF.